Shown below are 30 T cell receptor beta chains from a single sample sequenced in a study of blood T cell repertoires in COVID-19. The repertoire was sequenced with immunoSEQ multiplex PCR; TCRdb's copy has only in-frame clones and lacks some. The sample holds nearly 350,000 clones, roughly nine tenths seen once. Sequenced input: PBMCs or T cells enriched from blood (not recorded which). Source of these receptors: a woman aged 25 to 39 who had recovered from COVID-19.

This clone was detected once. The chain has TRBV9 and TRBJ2-3; 8 bases fit TRBD2. V trimming: 3 bases; J trimming: 3 bases; junction bases outside the gene matches: 6. This CDR3 spans 15 amino acids. CDR1 is SGDLS, CDR2 YYNGEE, per germline. CDR3 in DNA: TGTGCCAGCAGCGGAATCGGGGGGGTAACAGATACGCAGTATTTT. This translates into CASSGIGGVTDTQYF.

This rearrangement joins TRBV7-9 to TRBJ1-4; 10 bases match TRBD1. Looked up from germline, CDR1 is SEHNR and CDR2 is FQNEAQ (reference sequence). The CDR3 runs to 16 residues. V dropped 5 bases and J dropped 6; count of bases not matched to a gene: 9. DNA of the CDR3: TGTGCCAGCAGCCGAATGATCGGGACAGGGGATGAAAAACTGTTTTTT. The encoded protein is CASSRMIGTGDEKLFF. The variable domain in full, with the rest retrieved from reference TRBV7-9 and TRBJ1-4, is DTGVSQNPRHKITKRGQNVTFRCDPISEHNRLYWYRQTLGQGPEFLTYFQNEAQLEKSRLLSDRFSAERPKGSFSTLEIQRTEQGDSAMYLCASSRMIGTGDEKLFFGSGTQLSVL.

Here the CDR3 DNA reads TGCAGTGCTAGTTCGGCAGGACTCGGGCTCGGCACTGAAGCTTTCTTT. Translating gives CSASSAGLGLGTEAFF. The chain recombines TRBV20-1 with TRBJ1-1, with D uncertain. The CDR3 totals 16 residues. CDR1 DFQATT and CDR2 SNEGSKA come from the germline V gene (reference sequence). V was clipped by 3 bases and J by 4 bases, with 21 bases between them.

In this sample, this clone turned up a few times. The chain joins TRBV28 to TRBJ1-4; 7 bases fit TRBD1. The length of the CDR3 is 15 residues. V lost 3 bases to trimming and J lost 3 bases; unmatched junction nucleotides: 4. The germline V gene encodes CDR1 MDHEN and CDR2 SYDVKM. The CDR3 here is CASSFTGTANEKLFF. The CDR3 region has the DNA TGTGCCAGCAGTTTTACCGGGACAGCTAATGAAAAACTGTTTTTT.

This clone was detected only a few times. V and J are TRBV4-1 and TRBJ2-1, with D tentatively TRBD1 (5 bases). The CDR3 has 14 amino acids. The germline gives CDR1 MGHRA, CDR2 YSYEKL. V was clipped by 0 bases and J by 2 bases, with 5 bases between them. CDR3: CASSQEDTYNEQFF. CDR3 bases: TGCGCCAGCAGCCAAGAGGACACCTACAATGAGCAGTTCTTC.

This rearrangement joins TRBV20-1 to TRBJ2-3; 9 bases are shared with TRBD2. CDR3 length equals 15 residues. Losses at the gene ends were 3 bases for V and 3 bases for J; bases not matched to a gene: 7. Germline values: CDR1 DFQATT, CDR2 SNEGSKA (reference sequence). The DNA of the CDR3 is TGCAGTGCTAGTCCAGCGGGGGGCGGGACAGATACGCAGTATTTT. This codes for CSASPAGGGTDTQYF.

This clone appeared once. This sequence joins TRBV5-6 and TRBJ1-1; no definite D call. CDR3 size: 13 residues. Germline V gene lookup returns CDR1 SGHDT and CDR2 YYEEEE. V lost 0 bases to trimming and J lost 8 bases, with 11 bases between them. CDR3 amino acids: CASSLVLGREAFF. Here the CDR3 DNA reads TGTGCCAGCAGCTTGGTACTGGGCAGGGAAGCTTTCTTT. The whole variable domain, filled in from reference TRBV5-6 and TRBJ1-1, reads DAGVTQSPTHLIKTRGQQVTLRCSPKSGHDTVSWYQQALGQGPQFIFQYYEEEERQRGNFPDRFSGHQFPNYSSELNVNALLLGDSALYLCASSLVLGREAFFGQGTRLTVV.

The V gene is TRBV5-4, the J gene TRBJ2-7; 9 positions match TRBD2. Germline lookup yields CDR1 SGHNT and CDR2 YYREEE (reference sequence). With 4 bases clipped from V and 2 bases from J, the junction kept 13 bases outside the gene matches. This CDR3 comprises 17 residues. The CDR3: CASSQKNAGGIAYEQYF. The CDR3 DNA reads as TGTGCCAGCAGCCAGAAAAACGCGGGGGGGATTGCCTACGAGCAGTACTTC. Variable domain in full (rest from reference TRBV5-4 and TRBJ2-7): ETGVTQSPTHLIKTRGQQVTLRCSSQSGHNTVSWYQQALGQGPQFIFQYYREEENGRGNFPPRFSGLQFPNYSSELNVNALELDDSALYLCASSQKNAGGIAYEQYFGPGTRLTVT.

On this clone: Other DNA sequences from this sample encode an identical CDR3 as well. J is TRBJ1-2 and V is TRBV5-1, with D possibly being TRBD1 (5 bases). The length of the CDR3 is 14 residues. Germline V CDR1 and CDR2: SGHRS, YFSETQ. V was trimmed by 0 bases and J by 2 bases, leaving 8 bases between them. The CDR3 loop is CASSLVAGNYGYTF. The CDR3 DNA sequence: TGCGCCAGCAGCTTGGTCGCAGGGAACTATGGCTACACCTTC.

The chain recombines TRBV2 with TRBJ1-6; 7 bases map to TRBD1. Germline V gives CDR1 SNHLY, CDR2 FYNNEI. The CDR3 loop spans 13 amino acids. V shed 6 bases and J 10 bases; nucleotides not matched to a gene: 6. The CDR3 coding sequence is TGTGCCAGCAGCAGGGGGTCTGGGTCACCCCTCCACTTT. It codes for CASSRGSGSPLHF. The whole variable domain, filled in from reference TRBV2 and TRBJ1-6, reads EPEVTQTPSHQVTQMGQEVILRCVPISNHLYFYWYRQILGQKVEFLVSFYNNEISEKSEIFDDQFSVERPDGSNFTLKIRSTKLEDSAMYFCASSRGSGSPLHFGNGTRLTVT.

This chain connects TRBV9 to TRBJ1-2; D is unclear. Germline lookup yields CDR1 SGDLS and CDR2 YYNGEE. The V end lost 0 bases, the J end lost 4 bases, and 4 bases lay between the germline ends. This CDR3 is built from 12 residues. This CDR3 reads CASSVVRYGYTF. CDR3 nucleotides: TGTGCCAGCAGCGTAGTCCGCTATGGCTACACCTTC.

The chain employs TRBV5-1 and TRBJ1-2, with 7 bases identical to TRBD1. The germline gives CDR1 SGHRS, CDR2 YFSETQ. With V trimmed by 4 bases and J by 6 bases, 9 bases remained unmatched. The CDR3 contains 14 residues. The CDR3 here is CASSPGQALHGYTF. The DNA for the CDR3 is TGCGCCAGCAGCCCCGGACAGGCCCTACATGGCTACACCTTC.

The V gene is TRBV30, the J gene TRBJ2-5; 9 bases map to TRBD1. J gave up 5 bases and V 3 bases, and 7 bases lay outside the gene matches. The CDR3 is made up of 14 amino acids. The germline V gene encodes CDR1 GTSNPN and CDR2 SVGIG (reference sequence). In nucleotides, the CDR3 is TGTGCCTGGAGCGCAGACAGGGGGAGGGAGACCCAGTACTTC. Amino acid sequence: CAWSADRGRETQYF.

The chain couples TRBV5-1 to TRBJ2-5, with D possibly matching TRBD2 (5 bases). The CDR3 has 14 residues. Germline V gene sequence: CDR1 SGHRS, CDR2 YFSETQ. The V end lost 0 bases, the J end lost 2 bases, and 8 bases lay between the germline ends. In DNA, the CDR3 is TGCGCCAGCAGCTTGGGGAGGAAACAAGAGACCCAGTACTTC. Translation: CASSLGRKQETQYF.

This sequence joins TRBV19 and TRBJ1-6, with 7 nucleotides matching TRBD1. The CDR3 consists of 14 residues. The trim removed 6 bases at V and 4 bases at J, leaving 3 bases unmatched. Germline V gene lookup returns CDR1 LNHDA and CDR2 SQIVND (reference sequence). The CDR3 nucleotides are TGTGCCAGTAGACAGGGGAAATATAATTCACCCCTCCACTTT. Translating it yields CASRQGKYNSPLHF. Combining the CDR3 with reference TRBV19 and TRBJ1-6 gives the whole variable domain DGGITQSPKYLFRKEGQNVTLSCEQNLNHDAMYWYRQDPGQGLRLIYYSQIVNDFQKGDIAEGYSVSREKKESFPLTVTSAQKNPTAFYLCASRQGKYNSPLHFGNGTRLTVT.

The chain has TRBV30 and TRBJ1-3; 8 nucleotides align to TRBD1. With 2 bases clipped from V and 4 bases from J, the junction kept 4 bases outside the gene matches. There are 14 residues in the CDR3. Per the germline V gene, CDR1 is GTSNPN and CDR2 is SVGIG (reference sequence). The DNA of the CDR3 is TGTGCCTGGAGTTCCACAGGGGGGGGAAACACCATATATTTT. Translating gives CAWSSTGGGNTIYF.

The chain combines TRBV6-5 with TRBJ2-7; 15 bases are shared with TRBD2. V was clipped by 6 bases and J by 6 bases; unmatched bases: 6. This CDR3 has 15 amino acids. Germline values: CDR1 MNHEY, CDR2 SVGAGI. CDR3 in DNA: TGTGCCAGCAGCCGGACTAGCGGGGGGGTTAGCGAGCAGTACTTC. Its translation is CASSRTSGGVSEQYF.

V gene TRBV11-2 combines with J gene TRBJ1-1, with 11 bases identical to TRBD1. The CDR3 sequence is 15 residues long. Trimming removed 8 bases from V and 4 bases from J; junction bases left unmatched: 9. From germline, CDR1 is SGHAT and CDR2 FQNNGV. The CDR3 DNA sequence: TGTGCCAGCCGACCGACAGGGACAGGGGGCACTGAAGCTTTCTTT. It specifies CASRPTGTGGTEAFF.

This clone has only a few counts. The chain links TRBV2 to TRBJ2-2; 10 nucleotides agree with TRBD2. CDR1 and CDR2 (germline): SNHLY, FYNNEI. V dropped 2 bases and J dropped 6; count of bases not matched to a gene: 6. The CDR3 spans 16 residues. Here the CDR3 reads CASSELKRGGPGELFF. The CDR3 DNA reads as TGTGCCAGCAGTGAACTGAAGCGGGGGGGCCCCGGGGAGCTGTTTTTT. Using reference TRBV2 and TRBJ2-2 for the parts outside the CDR3, the full variable domain is EPEVTQTPSHQVTQMGQEVILRCVPISNHLYFYWYRQILGQKVEFLVSFYNNEISEKSEIFDDQFSVERPDGSNFTLKIRSTKLEDSAMYFCASSELKRGGPGELFFGEGSRLTVL.

Remarks on this clone: The sample has other DNA sequences that encode this CDR3 too. The J gene is TRBJ2-7, the V gene TRBV19; the match to TRBD1 covers 9 bases. The CDR3 has 12 residues. Germline trimming cut 8 bases from V and 3 bases from J; bases unmatched to any gene: 2. CDR1 and CDR2 from the germline V gene are LNHDA and SQIVND (reference sequence). The CDR3 sequence: CASSTGGYEQYF. CDR3 nucleotides: TGTGCCAGTTCGACAGGGGGCTACGAGCAGTACTTC.

V gene TRBV10-3 combines with J gene TRBJ2-5; the D gene is possibly TRBD2 (5 bases). The CDR3 totals 11 residues. CDR1 is ENHRY, CDR2 SYGVKD, per germline. V was trimmed by 8 bases and J by 1 base, leaving 5 bases between them. The CDR3 nucleotides read TGTGCCATCCGGGGCCAAGAGACCCAGTACTTC. Translating it yields CAIRGQETQYF.

This clone was seen just once. J is TRBJ1-1 and V is TRBV29-1; D perhaps matches TRBD1 (6 bases). The CDR3 contains 13 residues. Trimming shortened V by 5 bases and J by 3 bases, and 13 bases separated the two germline ends. Per the germline V gene, CDR1 is SQVTM and CDR2 is ANQGSEA. This chain's CDR3 is CSVPSQGYTEAFF. DNA of the CDR3: TGCAGCGTTCCTTCACAGGGATACACTGAAGCTTTCTTT.

This chain connects TRBV11-2 to TRBJ1-5; D is perhaps TRBD1 (6 bases). V was clipped by 4 bases and J by 3 bases, with 13 bases between them. Germline values: CDR1 SGHAT, CDR2 FQNNGV. The CDR3 totals 15 residues. The CDR3 is CASSWGRGPNQPQHF. As DNA, the CDR3 is TGTGCCAGCAGCTGGGGGCGGGGGCCCAATCAGCCCCAGCATTTT.

This clone was seen a handful of times. J is TRBJ1-5 and V is TRBV19; 7 bases are a match to TRBD1. Germline trimming cut 6 bases from V and 1 base from J; bases unmatched to any gene: 9. This CDR3 has 16 residues. CDR1 is LNHDA and CDR2 is SQIVND in the germline V gene (reference sequence). The CDR3 region is CASSRPRDSSNQPQHF. CDR3 DNA sequence: TGTGCCAGTAGCCGGCCCCGGGACAGCAGCAATCAGCCCCAGCATTTT.

The CDR3 DNA is TGTGCCACCAGCAGCAGCAGGGGGTCTCATGGCTACACCTTC. This gives the protein CATSSSRGSHGYTF. V usage is TRBV15 and J usage is TRBJ1-2; 7 bases agree with TRBD1. This CDR3 is built from 14 residues. CDR1 and CDR2 (germline): LNHNV, YYDKDF (reference sequence). J was trimmed by 6 bases and V by 3 bases; bases with no gene match: 7. The full variable domain, in which reference TRBV15 and TRBJ1-2 provide the parts outside the CDR3, is DAMVIQNPRYQVTQFGKPVTLSCSQTLNHNVMYWYQQKSSQAPKLLFHYYDKDFNNEADTPDNFQSRRPNTSFCFLDIRSPGLGDTAMYLCATSSSRGSHGYTFGSGTRLTVV.

V gene TRBV7-8 combines with J gene TRBJ1-5; the D is unclear. V lost 0 bases, J lost 7 bases, and 13 bases lay in between. The CDR3 is made up of 15 amino acids. CDR1 is SGHVS and CDR2 is FQNEAQ in the germline V gene. This chain's CDR3 is CASSLAGIPEQPQHF. DNA of the CDR3: TGTGCCAGCAGCTTAGCTGGAATCCCGGAGCAGCCCCAGCATTTT.

This chain joins TRBV28 and TRBJ2-2; D is possibly TRBD1 (5 bases). CDR3 size: 14 residues. The germline V gene encodes CDR1 MDHEN and CDR2 SYDVKM. Trimming took off 5 bases at V and 10 bases at J, with 17 bases between the two ends. In DNA form, the CDR3 reads TGTGCCAGCAGTCAACCGATCGACAGAAAGGAGCTGTTTTTT. Amino acids: CASSQPIDRKELFF.

The chain uses TRBV6-5 and TRBJ1-1; TRBD1 agrees at 7 bases. The CDR3 loop spans 14 amino acids. Germline CDR1 MNHEY, CDR2 SVGAGI. V dropped 5 bases and J dropped 5; count of bases not matched to a gene: 8. The CDR3 reads CASSIRQGGTEAFF. In DNA form, the CDR3 reads TGTGCCAGCAGTATACGACAGGGAGGTACTGAAGCTTTCTTT.

This clone was detected only a few times. The rearrangement uses TRBV10-3 and TRBJ1-4; a possible D gene is TRBD1 (5 bases). Germline V gene lookup returns CDR1 ENHRY and CDR2 SYGVKD. Trimming left V 0 bases short and J 8 bases short, with 13 bases between. The CDR3 runs to 15 residues. The CDR3 coding sequence is TGTGCCATCAGTGAGTCCCGCGGGGGTCGAGAAAAACTGTTTTTT. Amino acid sequence: CAISESRGGREKLFF.

Many counts were recorded for this clone. This chain joins TRBV30 and TRBJ2-2; 7 nucleotides agree with TRBD2. Germline CDR1 and CDR2: GTSNPN and SVGIG (reference sequence). The trim removed 3 bases at V and 5 bases at J, leaving 15 bases unmatched. CDR3 length equals 17 residues. This CDR3 is CAWRKTRFEGGTGELFF. In DNA, the CDR3 is TGTGCCTGGAGGAAAACTCGTTTCGAGGGAGGGACCGGGGAGCTGTTTTTT.